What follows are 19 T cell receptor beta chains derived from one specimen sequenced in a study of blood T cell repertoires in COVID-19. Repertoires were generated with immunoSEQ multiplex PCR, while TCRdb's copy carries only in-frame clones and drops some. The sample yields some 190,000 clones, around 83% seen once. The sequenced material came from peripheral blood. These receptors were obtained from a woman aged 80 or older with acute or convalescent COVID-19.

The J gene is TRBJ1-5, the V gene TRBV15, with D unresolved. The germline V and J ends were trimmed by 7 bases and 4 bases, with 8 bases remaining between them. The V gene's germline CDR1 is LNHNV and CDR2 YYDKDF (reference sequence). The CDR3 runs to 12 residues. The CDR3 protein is CATTNSNQPQHF. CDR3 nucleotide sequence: TGTGCCACCACTAACAGTAATCAGCCCCAGCATTTT.

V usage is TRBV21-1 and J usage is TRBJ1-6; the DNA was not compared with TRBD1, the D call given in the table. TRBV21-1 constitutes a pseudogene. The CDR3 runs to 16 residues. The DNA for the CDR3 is TGTGCCAGCAGCAAAACAGGGGGCGCCTATAATTCACCCCTCCACTTT. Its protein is CASSKTGGAYNSPLHF.

The CDR3, as DNA: TGTGCCAGCAGTTACTCGAGCGTTGAAGCTTTCTTT. It yields the protein CASSYSSVEAFF. The genes are TRBV6-6 and TRBJ1-1, with D uncertain. Germline CDR1 reads MNHNY; CDR2 reads SVGAGI (reference sequence). The CDR3 runs to 12 residues. Trimming removed 0 bases from V and 7 bases from J, with 6 bases in between.

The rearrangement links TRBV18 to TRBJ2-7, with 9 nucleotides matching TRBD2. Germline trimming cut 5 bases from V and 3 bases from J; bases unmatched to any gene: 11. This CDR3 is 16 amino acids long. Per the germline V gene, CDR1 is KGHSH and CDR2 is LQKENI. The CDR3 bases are TGTGCCAGCTCAGCAGGTCTAGCGGGAAGTGTCTACGAGCAGTACTTC. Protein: CASSAGLAGSVYEQYF.

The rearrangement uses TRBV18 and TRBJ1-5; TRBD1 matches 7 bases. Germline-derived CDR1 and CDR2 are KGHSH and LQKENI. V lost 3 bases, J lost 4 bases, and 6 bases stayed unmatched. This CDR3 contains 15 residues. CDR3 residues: CASSPSGTDNQPQHF. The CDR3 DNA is TGTGCCAGCTCACCTTCCGGGACAGATAATCAGCCCCAGCATTTT.

The chain's CDR3 is CASSSDRVGSPLHF. DNA of the CDR3: TGTGCCAGCAGTTCCGACAGGGTGGGCTCACCCCTCCACTTT. The chain has TRBV27 and TRBJ1-6; 7 bases match TRBD1. Trimming took 4 bases from V and 10 from J; bases not matched to a gene: 7. Germline loops: CDR1 MNHEY, CDR2 SMNVEV (reference sequence). This CDR3 has 14 residues.

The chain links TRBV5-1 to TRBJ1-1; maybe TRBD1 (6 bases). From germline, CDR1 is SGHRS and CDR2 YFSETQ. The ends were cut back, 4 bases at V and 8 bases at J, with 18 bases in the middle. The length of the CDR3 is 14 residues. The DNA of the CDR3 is TGCGCCAGCAGCCGACAGGCATCTGGGGAAGAAGCTTTCTTT. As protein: CASSRQASGEEAFF.

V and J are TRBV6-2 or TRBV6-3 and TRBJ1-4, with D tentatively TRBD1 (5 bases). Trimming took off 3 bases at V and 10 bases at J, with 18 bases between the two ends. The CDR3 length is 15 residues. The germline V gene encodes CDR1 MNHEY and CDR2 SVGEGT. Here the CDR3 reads CASSYRGRDRGKLFF. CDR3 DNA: TGTGCCAGCAGTTATAGGGGCAGGGATCGCGGAAAACTGTTTTTT.

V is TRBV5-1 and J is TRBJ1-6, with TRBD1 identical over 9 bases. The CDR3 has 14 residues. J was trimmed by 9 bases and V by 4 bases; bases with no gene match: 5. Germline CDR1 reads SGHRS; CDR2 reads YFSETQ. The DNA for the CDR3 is TGCGCCAGCAGCCCTGGGACAGGGCGTTCACCCCTCCACTTT. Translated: CASSPGTGRSPLHF. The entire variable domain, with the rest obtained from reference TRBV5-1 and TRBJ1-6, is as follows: KAGVTQTPRYLIKTRGQQVTLSCSPISGHRSVSWYQQTPGQGLQFLFEYFSETQRNKGNFPGRFSGRQFSNSRSEMNVSTLELGDSALYLCASSPGTGRSPLHFGNGTRLTVT.

The CDR3 coding sequence is TGTGCCAGTACACCGCGGGGTCGGTACGAGCAGTACTTC. It specifies CASTPRGRYEQYF. The V and J genes are TRBV19 and TRBJ2-7; D possibly corresponds to TRBD2 (6 bases). Trimming shortened V by 7 bases and J by 4 bases, and 14 bases separated the two germline ends. The CDR3 totals 13 residues. The germline gives CDR1 LNHDA, CDR2 SQIVND (reference sequence).

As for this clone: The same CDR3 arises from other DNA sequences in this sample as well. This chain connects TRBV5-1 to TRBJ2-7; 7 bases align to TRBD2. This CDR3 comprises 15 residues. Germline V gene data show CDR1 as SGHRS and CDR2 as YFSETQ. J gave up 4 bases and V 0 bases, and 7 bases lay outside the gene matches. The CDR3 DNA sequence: TGCGCCAGCAGCTTGGCGGGCGGGAGTTTATACGAGCAGTACTTC. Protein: CASSLAGGSLYEQYF.

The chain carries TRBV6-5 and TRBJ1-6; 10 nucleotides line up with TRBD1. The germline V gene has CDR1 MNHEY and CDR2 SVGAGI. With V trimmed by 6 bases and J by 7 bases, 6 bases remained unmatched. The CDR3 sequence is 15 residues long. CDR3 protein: CASSRQGAPNSPLHF. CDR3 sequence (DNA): TGTGCCAGCAGCAGACAGGGGGCGCCCAATTCACCCCTCCACTTT.

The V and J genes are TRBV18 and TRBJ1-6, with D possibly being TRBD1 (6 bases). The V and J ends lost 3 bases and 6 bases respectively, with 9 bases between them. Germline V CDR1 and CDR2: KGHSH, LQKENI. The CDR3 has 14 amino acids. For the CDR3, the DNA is TGTGCCAGCTCACCGACAGGTTTTAATTCACCCCTCCACTTT. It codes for CASSPTGFNSPLHF.

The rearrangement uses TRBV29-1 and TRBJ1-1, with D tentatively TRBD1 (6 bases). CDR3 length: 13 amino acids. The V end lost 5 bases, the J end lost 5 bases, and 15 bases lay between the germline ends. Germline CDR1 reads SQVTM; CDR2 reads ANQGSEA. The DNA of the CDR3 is TGCAGCGTTCGGGAATTAGGGGGAACTGAAGCTTTCTTT. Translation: CSVRELGGTEAFF.

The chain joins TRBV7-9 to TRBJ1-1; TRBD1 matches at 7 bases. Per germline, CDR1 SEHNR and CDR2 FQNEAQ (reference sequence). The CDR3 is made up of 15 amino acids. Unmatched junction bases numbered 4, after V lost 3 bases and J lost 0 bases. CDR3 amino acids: CASSLDRTLNTEAFF. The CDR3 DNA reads TGTGCCAGCAGCTTGGACAGGACCTTGAACACTGAAGCTTTCTTT.

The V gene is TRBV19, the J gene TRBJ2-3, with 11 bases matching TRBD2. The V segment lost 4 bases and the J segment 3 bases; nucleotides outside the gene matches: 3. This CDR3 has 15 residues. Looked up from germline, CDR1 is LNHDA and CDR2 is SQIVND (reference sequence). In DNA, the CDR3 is TGTGCCAGTAGTACCATAGCGGGAGGGACAGATACGCAGTATTTT. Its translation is CASSTIAGGTDTQYF.

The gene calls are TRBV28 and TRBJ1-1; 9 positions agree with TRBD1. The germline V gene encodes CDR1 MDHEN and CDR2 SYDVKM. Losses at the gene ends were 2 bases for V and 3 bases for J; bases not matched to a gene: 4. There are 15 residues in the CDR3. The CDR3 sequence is CASSLGDREHTEAFF. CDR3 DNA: TGTGCCAGCAGTTTAGGGGACAGGGAGCACACTGAAGCTTTCTTT.

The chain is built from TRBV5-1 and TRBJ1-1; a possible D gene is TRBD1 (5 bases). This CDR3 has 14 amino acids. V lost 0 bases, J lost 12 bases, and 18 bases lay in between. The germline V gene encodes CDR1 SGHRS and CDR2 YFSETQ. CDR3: CASSLGGFDRGSFF. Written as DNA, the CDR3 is TGCGCCAGCAGCTTGGGGGGCTTCGATCGTGGGTCTTTCTTT.

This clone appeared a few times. The DNA for the CDR3 is TGTGCCAGCAGCTTAGGCCCGGGACAGGGAAGTGGGGCCTACGAGCAGTACTTC. This codes for CASSLGPGQGSGAYEQYF. The chain uses TRBV11-2 and TRBJ2-7; TRBD1 matches at 9 bases. This CDR3 comprises 18 residues. Germline V CDR1 and CDR2: SGHAT, FQNNGV. V was clipped by 1 base and J by 2 bases; unmatched bases: 12.